This T cell receptor (beta chain) was captured by sequencing in a study of cytomegalovirus exposure and HLA in healthy donors. Germline trimming cut 3 bases from V and 2 bases from J; bases unmatched to any gene: 3. The CDR3 is made up of 15 amino acids. Germline V gene data show CDR1 as MGHDK and CDR2 as SYGVNS. 13 Jbeta primers and 60 Vbeta primers were used for the PCR. Using immunoSEQ multiplex PCR, the repertoire was profiled, and TCRdb retains in-frame clones only, with some absent. The ten top clones account for under 2.5%, within a sample of 150,000 to 200,000 clones. Input material: PBMCs. This chain connects TRBV25-1 to TRBJ2-3; TRBD2 aligns across 9 bases. This TCR was recovered from a man between 25 and 39 years old in good health and CMV-seronegative. The CDR3 region is CASSDLAGPTDTQYF. The CDR3 DNA follows: TGTGCCAGCAGTGACCTAGCGGGACCCACAGATACGCAGTATTTT.